This TCR beta chain was sequenced for a study of blood T cells in healthy people across ages. The CDR3 has 15 amino acids. Trimming removed 2 bases from V and 2 bases from J, with 12 bases in between. CDR1 is MDHEN and CDR2 is SYDVKM in the germline V gene. This clonotype was recorded once. A second PCR of roughly 7 to 11 cycles used a sample-barcoded 5' primer and a J-beta primer mix. Per sample, CDR3-containing paired-end reads numbered at least 2.5 million. One entry per CDR3 protein results from TCRdb running MiXCR on the 5' RACE reads. Among roughly 1.6 million distinct CDR3 sequences, roughly 32% were seen once, and the ten largest hold about 11%.

This receptor was taken from a woman in her twenties or thirties in good health. What was sequenced was blood. The rearrangement joins TRBV28 to TRBJ2-5; the D gene is possibly TRBD1 (5 bases). Here the CDR3 DNA reads TGTGCCAGCAGTTTACCAGGGAAGGGGCAAGAGACCCAGTACTTC. Residues: CASSLPGKGQETQYF.